These 2 T cell receptor beta chains were all obtained from the same sample, sequenced in a study of T cells in Graves' hyperthyroidism and ophthalmopathy. The TCR beta CDR3 regions underwent amplification using RNA transcripts as the source. First-round RT-PCR of the TCR CDR3 relied on the HTBI primer set. MiXCR was run by TCRdb on the multiplex PCR reads, yielding one entry per CDR3 protein. Here the sample spans around 250,000 distinct CDR3 sequences, more than 14% being singletons. The sample consisted of blood. The receptor source for this set is a woman in her thirties or forties with Graves' hyperthyroidism that later progressed to Graves' ophthalmopathy.

This clonotype was seen repeatedly, ten times or more. The chain has TRBV2 and TRBJ1-6, with 9 nucleotides matching TRBD1. CDR3 length: 17 amino acids. Germline lookup yields CDR1 SNHLY and CDR2 FYNNEI. J was trimmed by 0 bases and V by 5 bases; bases with no gene match: 5. CDR3 sequence reads: CASSTDRGYSYNSPLHF. The CDR3 DNA follows: TGTGCCAGCAGTACGGACAGGGGATACTCCTATAATTCACCCCTCCACTTT.

The V call is TRBV5-1, the J call TRBJ1-1; D is ambiguous. From germline, CDR1 is SGHRS and CDR2 YFSETQ. V lost 5 bases to trimming and J lost 0 bases, with 14 bases between them. The CDR3 contains 15 residues. The CDR3 loop reads CASRSEPLMNTEAFF. CDR3 in DNA: TGCGCCAGCAGAAGCGAACCCCTAATGAACACTGAAGCTTTCTTT.